This T cell receptor beta chain was identified in a study of vaccination and CD4 T cells after COVID-19. Treatment in this sample: roughly 10-day PBMC culture with coronavirus spike peptide pools or control peptides (ViraFEST assay). An Oncomine TCR Beta short-read assay was used to sequence the DNA from cultured CD4+ T cells. TCRdb redid the calling of the PCR reads with MiXCR, one entry per CDR3 protein. The repertoire has 7,500 to 10,000 distinct CDR3 sequences, 65% to 70% of them found once; the top ten carry around 9%. On this clonotype: Its antigen is unknown.

CDR1 is SGDLS and CDR2 is YYNGEE in the germline V gene. This CDR3 has 15 amino acids. V gave up 0 bases and J gave up 4 bases, with 11 bases separating them. This chain links TRBV9 with TRBJ2-1; D call uncertain. This receptor was obtained from a human donor who had recovered from COVID-19. The sample was CD4+ T cells from blood, cultured in vitro, taken before SARS-CoV-2 vaccination. The CDR3 bases are TGTGCCAGCAGCGTAGGCAGATATCGATACAATGAGCAGTTCTTC. It is translated as CASSVGRYRYNEQFF.